A single sample gave rise to the 16 T cell receptor beta chains below, sequenced in a study of blood T cell repertoires in COVID-19 (TCRdb year 2020). Libraries came from the immunoSEQ multiplex PCR assay. TCRdb holds this immuneACCESS table with in-frame rearrangements only. Some clones are missing; in checked studies, unresolved V genes explain under half, and the rest has no known cause. Recorded for this sample are fewer than 300,000 clones; just over 85% of them occurred a single time. The ten largest clones represent 11% of the sample. The sequenced material came from peripheral blood. The receptors were sampled from a man between 50 and 59 years old with COVID-19, enrolled during active disease.

V usage is TRBV29-1 and J usage is TRBJ1-1, with D possibly being TRBD1 (6 bases). The germline V gene encodes CDR1 SQVTM and CDR2 ANQGSEA. Trimming left V 6 bases short and J 5 bases short, with 19 bases between. The CDR3 runs 14 residues. The DNA for the CDR3 is TGCAGCGTCATAACAGGGTCTGGGGCAACTGAAGCTTTCTTT. It specifies CSVITGSGATEAFF.

The gene calls are TRBV30 and TRBJ1-1; D is unresolved. V was pared by 2 bases and J by 0 bases, with 4 bases between. The length of the CDR3 is 12 residues. Germline V gene lookup returns CDR1 GTSNPN and CDR2 SVGIG (reference sequence). The CDR3 DNA follows: TGTGCCTGGAGTCCGTTGAACACTGAAGCTTTCTTT. Protein product: CAWSPLNTEAFF.

V and J are TRBV9 and TRBJ1-2, with D hard to call. The CDR3 extends over 16 amino acids. Looked up from germline, CDR1 is SGDLS and CDR2 is YYNGEE. The V and J ends lost 0 bases and 0 bases respectively, with 12 bases between them. CDR3: CASSVGSGRPNYGYTF. For the CDR3, the DNA is TGTGCCAGCAGCGTAGGGTCGGGGAGGCCTAACTATGGCTACACCTTC.

This chain links TRBV30 with TRBJ2-3, with 11 positions matching TRBD2. The CDR3 is 15 amino acids. V was clipped by 4 bases and J by 4 bases; unmatched bases: 7. CDR1 is GTSNPN, CDR2 SVGIG, per germline (reference sequence). CDR3 in DNA: TGTGCCTGGAAGCAACTAGCGGGAGTGGCAGATACGCAGTATTTT. Its protein is CAWKQLAGVADTQYF. The whole variable domain, remainder taken from reference TRBV30 and TRBJ2-3, is SQTIHQWPATLVQPVGSPLSLECTVEGTSNPNLYWYRQAAGRGLQLLFYSVGIGQISSEVPQNLSASRPQDRQFILSSKKLLLSDSGFYLCAWKQLAGVADTQYFGPGTRLTVL.

V and J are TRBV9 and TRBJ2-3; TRBD2 agrees at 7 bases. Trimming at V came to 2 bases and at J to 0 bases, leaving 3 bases not matched to a gene. Germline CDR1 and CDR2: SGDLS and YYNGEE. This CDR3 region has 15 residues. CDR3 DNA: TGTGCCAGCAGCGTCACTAGCGCTAGCACAGATACGCAGTATTTT. Its translation: CASSVTSASTDTQYF.

The rearrangement links TRBV4-2 to TRBJ2-3, with D hard to call. The CDR3 contains 13 residues. From germline, CDR1 is LGHNA and CDR2 YNFKEQ. V lost 1 base, J lost 5 bases, and 7 bases lay in between. The CDR3 protein is CASSQVYGDTQYF. The CDR3 DNA sequence: TGTGCCAGCAGCCAAGTTTACGGAGATACGCAGTATTTT.

The chain uses TRBV5-4 and TRBJ1-4; TRBD1 matches 9 bases. The trim removed 4 bases at V and 6 bases at J, leaving 10 bases unmatched. The V gene's germline CDR1 is SGHNT and CDR2 YYREEE (reference sequence). The CDR3 is 16 amino acids. The CDR3 spells CASSPPPGQGHEKLFF. Here the CDR3 DNA reads TGTGCCAGCAGCCCCCCACCGGGACAGGGACATGAAAAACTGTTTTTT.

The chain recombines TRBV28 with TRBJ1-5; 10 bases map to TRBD1. J gave up 2 bases and V 3 bases, and 7 bases lay outside the gene matches. The length of the CDR3 is 17 residues. The V gene's germline CDR1 is MDHEN and CDR2 SYDVKM. CDR3 loop: CASSLGQGPWGNQPQHF. The DNA for the CDR3 is TGTGCCAGCAGTTTGGGACAGGGGCCTTGGGGCAATCAGCCCCAGCATTTT. The full variable domain, completed using reference TRBV28 and TRBJ1-5, is DVKVTQSSRYLVKRTGEKVFLECVQDMDHENMFWYRQDPGLGLRLIYFSYDVKMKEKGDIPEGYSVSREKKERFSLILESASTNQTSMYLCASSLGQGPWGNQPQHFGDGTRLSIL.

This chain links TRBV7-2 with TRBJ2-1; D remains unclear. The CDR3 length is 11 residues. The germline V gene has CDR1 SGHTA and CDR2 FQGNSA. This chain's CDR3 is CAASVYNEQFF. As DNA, the CDR3 is TGTGCGGCCAGCGTGTACAATGAGCAGTTCTTC.

The DNA of the CDR3 is TGTGCCAGTAGTCCTCAGCGGACAGGGGGCAGCGGCTACACCTTC. It specifies CASSPQRTGGSGYTF. The chain is built from TRBV19 and TRBJ1-2; 11 bases agree with TRBD1. From germline, CDR1 is LNHDA and CDR2 SQIVND (reference sequence). CDR3 length: 15 amino acids. V gave up 5 bases and J gave up 8 bases; unmatched junction bases: 10.

The V and J genes are TRBV19 and TRBJ1-5, with 10 bases aligning to TRBD1. The CDR3 loop spans 15 amino acids. J was trimmed by 3 bases and V by 6 bases; bases with no gene match: 5. The germline V gene encodes CDR1 LNHDA and CDR2 SQIVND (reference sequence). The CDR3 reads CASSGGTGDNQPQHF. The CDR3 DNA follows: TGTGCCAGTAGCGGAGGGACAGGGGACAATCAGCCCCAGCATTTT.

This chain links TRBV6-5 with TRBJ1-4; maybe TRBD1 (6 bases). Germline CDR1 reads MNHEY; CDR2 reads SVGAGI. This CDR3 spans 15 amino acids. V lost 8 bases and J lost 7, with 20 bases in between. DNA for the CDR3: TGTGCCAGCGGACCTTTAGGGGGGGTTACTGAAAAACTGTTTTTT. It specifies CASGPLGGVTEKLFF.

The CDR3 nucleotides read TGTGCCAGTTCAAATCTGGGACTAGCGGGGGTGAACACCGGGGAGCTGTTTTTT. This gives the protein CASSNLGLAGVNTGELFF. V usage is TRBV19 and J usage is TRBJ2-2, with 14 nucleotides matching TRBD2. The V segment lost 8 bases and the J segment 1 base; nucleotides outside the gene matches: 9. Germline-derived CDR1 and CDR2 are LNHDA and SQIVND (reference sequence). This CDR3 spans 18 amino acids.

The chain couples TRBV5-1 to TRBJ2-3; 8 bases fit TRBD2. The CDR3 totals 15 residues. V lost 0 bases and J lost 1; bases outside the gene matches: 1. Germline CDR1 and CDR2: SGHRS and YFSETQ. The CDR3 DNA sequence: TGCGCCAGCAGCTTGGGACTAGCGCGCACAGATACGCAGTATTTT. It specifies CASSLGLARTDTQYF.

The chain links TRBV7-8 to TRBJ1-5, with D unclear. CDR1 is SGHVS and CDR2 is FQNEAQ in the germline V gene. V was trimmed by 6 bases and J by 7 bases, leaving 13 bases between them. This CDR3 comprises 13 residues. The CDR3 region has the DNA TGTGCCAGCAGGCTAGAGGATGGCCAGCCCCAGCATTTT. Protein sequence: CASRLEDGQPQHF.

J is TRBJ1-4 and V is TRBV7-8; D is possibly TRBD1 (5 bases). Trimming shortened V by 3 bases and J by 0 bases, and 8 bases separated the two germline ends. CDR3 length: 15 amino acids. Germline CDR1 reads SGHVS; CDR2 reads FQNEAQ. CDR3 residues: CASSLGLATNEKLFF. CDR3 DNA sequence: TGTGCCAGCAGCTTGGGACTTGCAACTAATGAAAAACTGTTTTTT.